Below are 17 T cell receptor beta chains sequenced from a single sample in a study of T cells in Graves' hyperthyroidism and ophthalmopathy. RNA transcripts were the template for amplifying TCR beta CDR3 regions. The HTBI set primed first-round TCR CDR3 RT-PCR. TCRdb recomputed calls from the multiplex PCR reads with MiXCR, one row per CDR3 protein. The top ten clones hold just over 8% of a sample with about 560,000 distinct CDR3 sequences, under 60% of them seen once. The sample was peripheral blood or thyroid tissue (not recorded which). The receptors stem from a woman younger than 30 with Graves' hyperthyroidism.

This chain joins TRBV7-2 and TRBJ2-1; 8 bases align to TRBD2. J lost 10 bases, V lost 5 bases, and 10 bases had no gene match. CDR3 length: 14 residues. The germline V gene has CDR1 SGHTA and CDR2 FQGNSA. CDR3 sequence: CASSEGHSSGEQFF. Here the CDR3 DNA reads TGTGCCAGCAGCGAAGGACACTCTAGCGGGGAGCAGTTCTTC.

In regard to this clonotype: The junction shows a germline mismatch at one end, possibly a read error. V is TRBV7-9 and J is TRBJ1-5; D unclear. Germline CDR1 and CDR2: SEHNR and FQNEAQ (reference sequence). The CDR3 is made up of 15 amino acids. The CDR3 reads CASSPEFGSNQPQHF. In nucleotides, the CDR3 is TGCGCCAGCAGCCCGGAGTTTGGCAGCAATCAGCCCCAGCATTTT.

The chain links TRBV20-1 to TRBJ1-2; the D is unclear. Germline lookup yields CDR1 DFQATT and CDR2 SNEGSKA (reference sequence). Trimming removed 1 base from V and 4 bases from J, with 22 bases in between. This CDR3 has 17 amino acids. The CDR3 coding sequence is TGCAGTGCTAGAGGGCCGGCCCGAAAAGGAGAGGGCTATGGCTACACCTTC. Protein sequence: CSARGPARKGEGYGYTF.

The chain employs TRBV5-1 and TRBJ2-5; the match to TRBD1 covers 7 bases. This CDR3 has 15 amino acids. Losses at the gene ends were 0 bases for V and 2 bases for J; bases not matched to a gene: 4. CDR1 and CDR2 (germline): SGHRS, YFSETQ. CDR3 in amino acids: CASSLADREQETQYF. The CDR3 coding sequence is TGCGCCAGCAGCTTGGCCGACAGGGAACAAGAGACCCAGTACTTC.

With respect to this clonotype: A junction boundary mismatches the germline segment, possibly from a read error. This chain links TRBV10-3 with TRBJ1-1; unclear D gene. The CDR3 length is 13 residues. Germline CDR1 is ENHRY and CDR2 is SYGVKD. CDR3: CASSYGSNTEAFF. CDR3 nucleotides: TGTGCCAGCAGTTACGGCTCGAACACTGAAGCTTTCTTT.

The chain joins TRBV7-9 to TRBJ2-7; D unresolved. Germline V gene lookup returns CDR1 SEHNR and CDR2 FQNEAQ (reference sequence). The CDR3 extends over 15 amino acids. Trimming removed 2 bases from V and 5 bases from J, with 16 bases in between. The CDR3 DNA reads TGTGCCAGCAGCTTATTTCGTGGGCCAAGGAACGAGCAGTACTTC. Its translation is CASSLFRGPRNEQYF.

This clonotype turned up a few times. The chain combines TRBV7-9 with TRBJ2-7, with 7 nucleotides matching TRBD2. Germline V gene lookup returns CDR1 SEHNR and CDR2 FQNEAQ (reference sequence). CDR3 length: 15 residues. After removal of 1 base from V and 3 bases from J, the junction contained 6 bases not matched to a gene. CDR3 sequence: CASSLVGGSSYEQYF. The CDR3 DNA follows: TGTGCCAGCAGCTTAGTCGGGGGGAGCAGCTACGAGCAGTACTTC.

With respect to this clonotype: One end of the junction fails to match germline, which may point to a read error. The CDR3 protein is CASRSGTVSYEQYF. CDR3 sequence (DNA): TGCGCCAGCAGGTCCGGGACAGTCTCCTACGAGCAGTACTTC. The V gene is TRBV2, the J gene TRBJ2-7; TRBD1 aligns across 7 bases. The CDR3 is 14 residues long. Per the germline V gene, CDR1 is SNHLY and CDR2 is FYNNEI.

Many counts were recorded for this clonotype. V is TRBV7-2 and J is TRBJ2-2; 7 nucleotides agree with TRBD2. This CDR3 comprises 15 residues. J was trimmed by 5 bases and V by 3 bases; bases with no gene match: 6. The germline gives CDR1 SGHTA, CDR2 FQGNSA. The CDR3 DNA reads as TGTGCCAGCAGCTTGCCCGTGGGAGGGACCGGGGAGCTGTTTTTT. It codes for CASSLPVGGTGELFF.

The chain recombines TRBV20-1 with TRBJ1-2; D is ambiguous. The V gene's germline CDR1 is DFQATT and CDR2 SNEGSKA (reference sequence). This CDR3 region has 13 residues. With 6 bases removed from V and 2 bases from J, the gap between germline ends came to 13 bases. This CDR3 is CSATDGRNYGYTF. The DNA for the CDR3 is TGCAGTGCGACGGACGGGAGAAACTATGGCTACACCTTC.

This clonotype was detected many times. A junction boundary mismatches the germline segment, possibly from a read error. J is TRBJ1-6 and V is TRBV7-9; TRBD1 agrees at 7 bases. This CDR3 spans 14 amino acids. From germline, CDR1 is SEHNR and CDR2 FQNEAQ (reference sequence). As DNA, the CDR3 is TGCGCCAGCAGCTTCACAGGGGACAATTCACCCCTCCACTTT. This encodes CASSFTGDNSPLHF.

The chain uses TRBV5-1 and TRBJ2-2; tentative D call: TRBD2 (5 bases). V lost 0 bases, J lost 7 bases, and 16 bases lay in between. The CDR3 is 16 amino acids. Germline V CDR1 and CDR2: SGHRS, YFSETQ. The CDR3 DNA reads as TGCGCCAGCAGCTTGGAGGGTGTGGGAGTGGACGGGGAGCTGTTTTTT. As protein: CASSLEGVGVDGELFF.

The chain is built from TRBV29-1 and TRBJ1-5; TRBD1 might be the D (5 bases). Germline CDR1 is SQVTM and CDR2 is ANQGSEA. The CDR3 has 11 residues. V was clipped by 5 bases and J by 11 bases, with 13 bases between them. CDR3 amino acids: CSVWGVETQHF. The CDR3 nucleotides are TGCAGCGTTTGGGGGGTAGAGACCCAGCATTTT.

This clonotype was detected ten times or more. The gene calls are TRBV7-9 and TRBJ2-2; maybe TRBD1 (6 bases). Germline values: CDR1 SEHNR, CDR2 FQNEAQ (reference sequence). The CDR3 has 14 residues. V gave up 7 bases and J gave up 2 bases, with 11 bases separating them. The CDR3 bases are TGTGCCAGCAATAAACAGGGCAACACCGGGGAGCTGTTTTTT. Its translation is CASNKQGNTGELFF.

The gene calls are TRBV7-3 and TRBJ1-6, with D tentatively TRBD1 (6 bases). CDR1 and CDR2 (germline): SGHTA, FQGTGA. The CDR3 is 16 amino acids. V lost 3 bases, J lost 2 bases, and 11 bases lay in between. The CDR3 here is CASSFLTGTYNSPLHF. In DNA form, the CDR3 reads TGTGCCAGCAGCTTCCTCACAGGGACCTATAATTCACCCCTCCACTTT.

This chain joins TRBV7-2 and TRBJ2-6, with 9 bases that match TRBD1. The CDR3 consists of 19 residues. Germline loops: CDR1 SGHTA, CDR2 FQGNSA. V lost 4 bases, J lost 0 bases, and 10 bases stayed unmatched. The CDR3 loop reads CASSSIPGQGLSGANVLTF. The CDR3 DNA is TGTGCCAGCAGCTCGATACCGGGACAGGGTCTCTCTGGGGCCAACGTCCTGACTTTC.

In this sample, this clonotype turned up once. J is TRBJ2-7 and V is TRBV7-9; a weak D match, TRBD2 (5 bases). Per the germline V gene, CDR1 is SEHNR and CDR2 is FQNEAQ (reference sequence). V dropped 5 bases and J dropped 7 bases, with 21 bases sitting between them. The CDR3 is made up of 15 amino acids. The DNA for the CDR3 is TGTGCCAGCAGCCCCGGGGAAAGCACCTACAATGAGCAGTACTTC. Protein product: CASSPGESTYNEQYF.